This T cell receptor (beta chain) was sequenced for a study of blood T cells in healthy people across ages. This clonotype came up many times. A second 7 to 11 cycle PCR used barcoded and J-beta primers. TCRdb re-called the 5' RACE reads through MiXCR, storing one row per CDR3 protein. The data hold hundreds of thousands of distinct CDR3 sequences, with around 21% observed a single time. V dropped 3 bases and J dropped 9; count of bases not matched to a gene: 7. The CDR3 has 14 residues. CDR1 and CDR2 (germline): SNHLY, FYNNEI. The sequence came from a man aged 65 to 85 in good health. The chain couples TRBV2 to TRBJ2-1, with TRBD1 matching 8 bases. Sequenced: blood. CDR3 in amino acids: CASSDTGGIAEQFF. For the CDR3, the DNA is TGTGCCAGCAGTGATACAGGGGGGATAGCTGAGCAGTTCTTC.